Following are 9 T cell receptor beta chains from one sample sequenced in a study of blood T cell repertoires in COVID-19. Clones were read by immunoSEQ multiplex PCR, and TCRdb kept only the in-frame ones, dropping some. The sample yields tens of thousands of clones, about nine tenths seen once. Sequenced sample: peripheral blood. Receptors were obtained from a woman of 80 years or more with COVID-19, enrolled during active disease.

The rearrangement links TRBV6-5 to TRBJ1-2; perhaps TRBD1 as D (5 bases). This CDR3 comprises 12 residues. V was trimmed by 2 bases and J by 8 bases, leaving 9 bases between them. CDR1 and CDR2 (germline): MNHEY, SVGAGI. In nucleotides, the CDR3 is TGTGCCAGCAGTTACGATGGGGGGGGCTACACCTTC. Encoded protein: CASSYDGGGYTF.

This rearrangement joins TRBV30 to TRBJ2-2; 13 nucleotides align to TRBD2. V lost 4 bases to trimming and J lost 6 bases; unmatched junction nucleotides: 8. Looked up from germline, CDR1 is GTSNPN and CDR2 is SVGIG (reference sequence). The CDR3 spans 16 residues. The CDR3 region has the DNA TGTGCCTGGAATGAACTAGCGGGGGGGCTTGCCGGGGAGCTGTTTTTT. Amino acids: CAWNELAGGLAGELFF.

The chain joins TRBV3-1 (or the pseudogene TRBV3-2) to TRBJ1-2; D not certain. The CDR3 is 14 residues long. V was cut by 1 base and J by 4 bases, with 10 bases left in between. CDR1 and CDR2 from the germline V gene are LGHDT and YNNKEL (reference sequence). In DNA form, the CDR3 reads TGTGCCAGCAGCCAAGTGGGCAGCTTCTATGGCTACACCTTC. The encoded protein is CASSQVGSFYGYTF.

This chain connects TRBV25-1 to TRBJ2-7; D not certain. Germline values: CDR1 MGHDK, CDR2 SYGVNS. The ends were cut back, 0 bases at V and 1 base at J, with 4 bases in the middle. The CDR3 spans 13 residues. This CDR3 reads CASSEYRSYEQYF. Written as DNA, the CDR3 is TGTGCCAGCAGTGAATACAGATCCTACGAGCAGTACTTC.

This clone was seen once. J is TRBJ2-7 and V is TRBV5-1, with 8 bases fitting TRBD1. This CDR3 spans 15 amino acids. J gave up 5 bases and V 4 bases, and 11 bases lay outside the gene matches. Germline CDR1 reads SGHRS; CDR2 reads YFSETQ. CDR3 amino acids: CASSAQGATLDEQYF. The CDR3 DNA reads TGCGCCAGCAGCGCGCAGGGGGCGACACTCGACGAGCAGTACTTC.

The genes are TRBV5-4 and TRBJ1-4, with D uncertain. The ends were cut back, 3 bases at V and 6 bases at J, with 15 bases in the middle. The CDR3 loop spans 15 amino acids. Looked up from germline, CDR1 is SGHNT and CDR2 is YYREEE (reference sequence). The CDR3 nucleotides read TGTGCCAGCAGCTCGCGCGAGGATCTAGATGAAAAACTGTTTTTT. Its protein is CASSSREDLDEKLFF.

This chain connects TRBV5-8 to TRBJ2-3, with D possibly matching TRBD2 (6 bases). V shed 4 bases and J shed 2 bases, with 14 bases lying between them. The CDR3 has 15 amino acids. Germline V CDR1 and CDR2: SGHTS, YDEGEE. The DNA of the CDR3 is TGTGCCAGCAGCGCGGGATCCCGGGTCACAGATACGCAGTATTTT. As protein: CASSAGSRVTDTQYF.

The chain uses TRBV27 and TRBJ2-1; tentative D call: TRBD2 (7 bases). In germline, CDR1 is MNHEY, CDR2 SMNVEV (reference sequence). Trimming stripped 7 bases from V and 1 base from J, with 11 bases between. CDR3 length equals 14 residues. CDR3: CASNGGPSYNEQFF. In DNA, the CDR3 is TGTGCCAGCAACGGGGGGCCTTCCTACAATGAGCAGTTCTTC.

The chain is built from TRBV7-2 and TRBJ2-5, with 8 bases that match TRBD2. Germline loops: CDR1 SGHTA, CDR2 FQGNSA. Trimming removed 1 base from V and 1 base from J; junction bases left unmatched: 8. This CDR3 is 17 amino acids long. CDR3 sequence (DNA): TGTGCCAGCAGCTTAGGTTTCCGGGGGGGATTCCAAGAGACCCAGTACTTC. Encoded protein: CASSLGFRGGFQETQYF.